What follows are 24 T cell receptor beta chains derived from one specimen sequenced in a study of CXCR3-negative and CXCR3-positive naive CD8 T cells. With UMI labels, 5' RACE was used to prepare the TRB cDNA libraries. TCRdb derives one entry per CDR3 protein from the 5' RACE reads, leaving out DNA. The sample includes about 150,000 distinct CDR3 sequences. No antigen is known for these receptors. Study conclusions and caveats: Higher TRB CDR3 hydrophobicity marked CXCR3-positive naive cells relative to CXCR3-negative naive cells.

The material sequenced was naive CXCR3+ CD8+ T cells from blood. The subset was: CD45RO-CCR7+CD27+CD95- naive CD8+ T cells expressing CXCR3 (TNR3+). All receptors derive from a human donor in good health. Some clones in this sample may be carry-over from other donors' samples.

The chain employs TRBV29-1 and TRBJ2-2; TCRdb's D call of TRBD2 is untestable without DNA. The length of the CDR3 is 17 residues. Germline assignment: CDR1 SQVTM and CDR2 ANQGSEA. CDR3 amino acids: CSVVGLAGGQNTGELFF.

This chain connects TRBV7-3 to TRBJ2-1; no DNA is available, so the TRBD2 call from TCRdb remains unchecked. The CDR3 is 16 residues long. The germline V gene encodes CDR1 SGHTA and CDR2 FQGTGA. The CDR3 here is CASSLLAGGSYNEQFF.

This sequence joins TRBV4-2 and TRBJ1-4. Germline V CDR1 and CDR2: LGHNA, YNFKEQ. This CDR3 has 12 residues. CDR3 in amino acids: CASSQDGEKLFF.

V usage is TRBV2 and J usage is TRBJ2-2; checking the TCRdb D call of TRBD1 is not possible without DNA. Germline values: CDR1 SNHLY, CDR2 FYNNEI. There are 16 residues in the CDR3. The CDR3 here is CASIPGQGAFTGELFF.

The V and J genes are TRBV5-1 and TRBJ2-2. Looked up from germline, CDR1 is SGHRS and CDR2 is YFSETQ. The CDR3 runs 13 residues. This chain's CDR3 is CASRPDGAGELFF.

The CDR3 loop is CASSFRAGEDSYSYEQYF. The chain is built from TRBV28 and TRBJ2-7; TCRdb selects TRBD2, and the lack of DNA leaves this call unchecked. The germline CDR1 and CDR2 sequences are MDHEN and SYDVKM. This CDR3 spans 18 amino acids.

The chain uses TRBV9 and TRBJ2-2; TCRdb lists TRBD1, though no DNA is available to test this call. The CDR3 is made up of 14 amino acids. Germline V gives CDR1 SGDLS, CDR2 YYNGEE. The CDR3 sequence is CASSEGGNTGELFF.

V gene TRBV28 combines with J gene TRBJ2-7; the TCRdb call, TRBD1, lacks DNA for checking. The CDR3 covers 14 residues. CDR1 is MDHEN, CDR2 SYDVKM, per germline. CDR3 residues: CASSFRGPSYEQYF.

The CDR3 here is CASSLLAGGLNEQFF. The chain employs TRBV10-1 and TRBJ2-1; TCRdb reports TRBD2, a call that lacks DNA to check it against. Looked up from germline, CDR1 is WNHNN and CDR2 is SYGVQD (reference sequence). The CDR3 is 15 residues long.

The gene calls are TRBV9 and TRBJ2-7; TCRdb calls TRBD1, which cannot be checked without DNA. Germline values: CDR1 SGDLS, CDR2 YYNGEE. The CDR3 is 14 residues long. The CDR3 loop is CASSASGTDNEQYF.

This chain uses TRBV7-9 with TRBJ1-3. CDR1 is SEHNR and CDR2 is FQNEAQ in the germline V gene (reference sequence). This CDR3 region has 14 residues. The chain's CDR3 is CASSLVEAGNTIYF.

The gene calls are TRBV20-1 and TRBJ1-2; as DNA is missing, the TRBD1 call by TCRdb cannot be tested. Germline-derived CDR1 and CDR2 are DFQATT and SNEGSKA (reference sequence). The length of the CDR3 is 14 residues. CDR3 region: CSTLLGQGNYGYTF.

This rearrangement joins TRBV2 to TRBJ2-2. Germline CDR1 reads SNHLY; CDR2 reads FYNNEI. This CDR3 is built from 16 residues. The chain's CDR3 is CASSEGQNTNTGELFF.

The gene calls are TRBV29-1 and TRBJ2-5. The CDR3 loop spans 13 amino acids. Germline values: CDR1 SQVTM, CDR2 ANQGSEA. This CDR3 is CSVEESNGETQYF.

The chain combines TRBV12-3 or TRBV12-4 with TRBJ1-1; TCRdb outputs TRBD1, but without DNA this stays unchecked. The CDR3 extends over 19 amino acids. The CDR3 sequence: CASTPSFAPTQGANTEAFF.

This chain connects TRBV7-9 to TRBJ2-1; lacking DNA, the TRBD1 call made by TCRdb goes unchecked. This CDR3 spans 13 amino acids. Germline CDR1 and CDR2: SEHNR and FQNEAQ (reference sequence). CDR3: CASSERQYNEQFF.

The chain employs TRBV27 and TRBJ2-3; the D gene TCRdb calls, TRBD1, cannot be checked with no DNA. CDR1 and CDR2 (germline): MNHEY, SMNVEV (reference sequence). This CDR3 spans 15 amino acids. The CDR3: CASTARGTSTDTQYF.

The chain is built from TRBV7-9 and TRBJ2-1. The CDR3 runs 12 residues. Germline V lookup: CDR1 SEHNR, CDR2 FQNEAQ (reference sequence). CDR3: CASSFGQQGQFF. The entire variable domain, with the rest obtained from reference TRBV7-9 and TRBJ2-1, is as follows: DTGVSQNPRHKITKRGQNVTFRCDPISEHNRLYWYRQTLGQGPEFLTYFQNEAQLEKSRLLSDRFSAERPKGSFSTLEIQRTEQGDSAMYLCASSFGQQGQFFGPGTRLTVL.

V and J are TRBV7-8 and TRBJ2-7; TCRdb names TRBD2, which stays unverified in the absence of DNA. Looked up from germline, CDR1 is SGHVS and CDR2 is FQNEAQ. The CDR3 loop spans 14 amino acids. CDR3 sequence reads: CASSLDASYGEQYF.

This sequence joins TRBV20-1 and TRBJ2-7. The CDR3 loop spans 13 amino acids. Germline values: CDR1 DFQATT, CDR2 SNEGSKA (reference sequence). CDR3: CSARITASYEQYF.

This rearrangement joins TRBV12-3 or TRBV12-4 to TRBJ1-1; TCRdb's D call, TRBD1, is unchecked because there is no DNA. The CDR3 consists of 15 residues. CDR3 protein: CASSPSQIRGTEAFF.

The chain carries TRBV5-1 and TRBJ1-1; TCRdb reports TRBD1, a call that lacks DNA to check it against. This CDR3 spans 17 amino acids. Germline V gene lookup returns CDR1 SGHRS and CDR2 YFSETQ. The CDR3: CASSSPGQGLMNTEAFF.

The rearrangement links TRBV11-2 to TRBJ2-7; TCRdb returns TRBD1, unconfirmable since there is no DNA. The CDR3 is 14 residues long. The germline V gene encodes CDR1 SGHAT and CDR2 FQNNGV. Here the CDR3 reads CASSLGGQYYEQYF.

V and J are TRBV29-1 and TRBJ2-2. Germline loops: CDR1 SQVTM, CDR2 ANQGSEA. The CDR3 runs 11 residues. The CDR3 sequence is CSVDFAGELFF.